The clone carrying this T cell receptor (beta chain) has just one count. V lost 5 bases and J lost 2, with 10 bases in between. The germline gives CDR1 ENHRY, CDR2 SYGVKD. This CDR3 region has 13 residues. These data are taken from a study of blood T cell repertoires in COVID-19. About the research overall: T cells, B-cell-depleted T cells, or PBMCs provided the cDNA or gDNA that served as material.

The assay was immunoSEQ multiplex PCR, and TCRdb's table has in-frame clones only and misses some. The sample lists under 350,000 clones, roughly 89% seen once, with around 1.9% in the top ten. Participant age was roughly 18 to 100 years, and participants resided in 25 or so US areas. Recovery meant two consecutive negative NP/OP PCR tests, professional clearance, or resolved symptoms. This receptor was obtained from a woman aged 55 to 70 who had recovered from COVID-19. Sequenced material: PBMCs or T cells enriched from blood (not recorded which). The chain joins TRBV10-3 to TRBJ2-7, with a weak D call TRBD2 (6 bases). CDR3 region: CAISPEGTYEQYF. CDR3 DNA sequence: TGTGCCATCAGTCCGGAGGGGACCTACGAGCAGTACTTC.